This T cell receptor beta chain was recorded in a study of cytomegalovirus exposure and HLA in healthy donors. General study findings and limits: The study had only CMV serostatus as immune exposure information. Researchers reported from a later analysis that most CMV-associated TCR beta chains appeared HLA-restricted.

60 Vbeta and 13 Jbeta primers were used in PCR. The method was immunoSEQ multiplex PCR; TCRdb's version includes in-frame clones alone and lacks a portion of them. The data show 100,000 to 150,000 clones, 70% to 85% seen once. In its sample, this clone was seen a few times. Its antigen is unknown. The CDR3 is 15 amino acids. Donors counted as nominally healthy when sampled, yet unrecorded immune exposures were likely. The clonotype comes from a male donor in good health and CMV-seropositive. Sequencing input: PBMCs. The V and J genes are TRBV21-1 and TRBJ2-1; TRBD1, the table's D call, was not compared with the DNA. TRBV21-1 counts as a pseudogene. The DNA of the CDR3 is TGTGCCAGCAGCAACCCACCAGGGATCTACAATGAGCAGTTCTTC. Protein: CASSNPPGIYNEQFF.